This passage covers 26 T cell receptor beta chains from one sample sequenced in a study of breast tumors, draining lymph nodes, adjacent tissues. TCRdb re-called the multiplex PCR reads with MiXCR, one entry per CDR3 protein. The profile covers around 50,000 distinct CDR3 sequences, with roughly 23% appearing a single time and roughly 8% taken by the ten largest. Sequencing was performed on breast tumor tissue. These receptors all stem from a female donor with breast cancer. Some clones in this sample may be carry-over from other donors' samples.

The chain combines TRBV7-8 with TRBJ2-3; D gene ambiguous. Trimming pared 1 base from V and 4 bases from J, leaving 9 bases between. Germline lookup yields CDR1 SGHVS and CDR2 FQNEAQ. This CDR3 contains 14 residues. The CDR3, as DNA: TGTGCCAGCAGCTTAGGTGGGCGGTCAGATACGCAGTATTTT. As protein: CASSLGGRSDTQYF.

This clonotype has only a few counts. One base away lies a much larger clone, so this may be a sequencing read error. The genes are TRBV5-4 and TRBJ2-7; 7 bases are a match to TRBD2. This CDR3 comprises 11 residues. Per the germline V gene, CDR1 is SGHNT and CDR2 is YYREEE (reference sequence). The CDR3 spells CAGSLGGYEYF. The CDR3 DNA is TGTGCCGGCAGCCTGGGGGGGTACGAGTACTTC.

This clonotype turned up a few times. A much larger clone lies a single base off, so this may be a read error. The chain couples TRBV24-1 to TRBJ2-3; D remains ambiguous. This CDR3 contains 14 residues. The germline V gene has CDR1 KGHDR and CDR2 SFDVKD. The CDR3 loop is CATSDISSTDMQYF. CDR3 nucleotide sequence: TGTGCCACCAGTGATATTTCGAGCACAGATATGCAGTATTTT.

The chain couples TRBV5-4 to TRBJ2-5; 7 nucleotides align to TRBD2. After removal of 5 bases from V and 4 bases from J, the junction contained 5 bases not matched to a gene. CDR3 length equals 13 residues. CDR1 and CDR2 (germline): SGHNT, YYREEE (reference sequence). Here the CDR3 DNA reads TGTGCCAGCAGTCCAACTAGCGTAGAGACCCAGTACTTC. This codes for CASSPTSVETQYF.

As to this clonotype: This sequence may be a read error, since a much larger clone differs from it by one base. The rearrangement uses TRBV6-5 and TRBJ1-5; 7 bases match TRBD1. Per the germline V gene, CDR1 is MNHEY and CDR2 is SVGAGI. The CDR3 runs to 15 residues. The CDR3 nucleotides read TGTGCCGGCAGGATTACAGGGGAGGGTAGTCAGCCCCAGCATTTT. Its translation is CAGRITGEGSQPQHF.

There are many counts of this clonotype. The CDR3 is CASSLAGGAPNEQFF. Here the CDR3 DNA reads TGTGCCAGCAGTTTGGCGGGGGGGGCCCCCAATGAGCAGTTCTTC. This chain uses TRBV12-3 or TRBV12-4 with TRBJ2-1; 9 bases agree with TRBD2. The J segment lost 6 bases and the V segment lost 3 bases, leaving 6 bases of the junction unmatched. The CDR3 is 15 residues long.

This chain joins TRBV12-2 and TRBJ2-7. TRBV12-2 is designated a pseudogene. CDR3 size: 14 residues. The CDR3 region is CASRGNDNPYEQYF. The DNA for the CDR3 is TGTGCAAGTCGCGGAAATGATAACCCCTACGAGCAGTACTTC.

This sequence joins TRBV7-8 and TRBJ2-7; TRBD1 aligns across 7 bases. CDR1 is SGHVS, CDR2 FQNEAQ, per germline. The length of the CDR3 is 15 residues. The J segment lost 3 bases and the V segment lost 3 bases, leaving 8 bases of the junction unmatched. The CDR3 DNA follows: TGTGCCAGCAGCTTCGCCGGGGCAGGGGGCTACGAGCAGTACTTC. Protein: CASSFAGAGGYEQYF.

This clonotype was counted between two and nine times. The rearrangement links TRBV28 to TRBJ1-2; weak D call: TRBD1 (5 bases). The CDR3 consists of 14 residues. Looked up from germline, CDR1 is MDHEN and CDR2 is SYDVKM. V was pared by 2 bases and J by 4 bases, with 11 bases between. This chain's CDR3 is CASSLAGRGYGYTF. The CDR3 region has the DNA TGTGCCAGCAGTTTAGCAGGGCGAGGCTATGGCTACACCTTC.

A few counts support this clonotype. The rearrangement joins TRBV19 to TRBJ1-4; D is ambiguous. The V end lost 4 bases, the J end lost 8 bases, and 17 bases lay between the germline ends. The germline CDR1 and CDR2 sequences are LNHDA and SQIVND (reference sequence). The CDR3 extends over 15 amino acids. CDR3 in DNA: TGTGCCAGTAGTACATACGGGCCCGCCAGGGAAAAACTGTTTTTT. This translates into CASSTYGPAREKLFF. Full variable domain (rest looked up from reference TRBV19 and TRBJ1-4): DGGITQSPKYLFRKEGQNVTLSCEQNLNHDAMYWYRQDPGQGLRLIYYSQIVNDFQKGDIAEGYSVSREKKESFPLTVTSAQKNPTAFYLCASSTYGPAREKLFFGSGTQLSVL.

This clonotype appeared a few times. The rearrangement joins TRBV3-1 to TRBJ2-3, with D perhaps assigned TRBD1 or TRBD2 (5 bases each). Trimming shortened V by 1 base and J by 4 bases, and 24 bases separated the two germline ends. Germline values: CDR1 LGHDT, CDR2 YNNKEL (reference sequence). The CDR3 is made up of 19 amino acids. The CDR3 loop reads CASSQALNLAAGSSDTQYF. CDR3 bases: TGTGCCAGCAGCCAAGCTCTGAACCTCGCTGCAGGGAGCTCAGATACGCAGTATTTT.

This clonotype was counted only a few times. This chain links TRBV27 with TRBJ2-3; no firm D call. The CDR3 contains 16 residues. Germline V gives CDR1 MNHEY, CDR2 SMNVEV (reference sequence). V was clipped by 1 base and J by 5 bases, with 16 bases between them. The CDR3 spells CASSLFPPRVEDTQYF. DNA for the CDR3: TGTGCCAGCAGTTTATTCCCTCCCCGGGTCGAAGATACGCAGTATTTT.

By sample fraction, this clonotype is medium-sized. CDR3 amino acids: CASSQTGFEQYF. The CDR3 coding sequence is TGTGCCAGCAGCCAAACAGGGTTCGAGCAGTACTTC. The chain carries TRBV11-2 and TRBJ2-7; weak D call: TRBD1 (6 bases). The V and J ends lost 5 bases and 6 bases respectively, with 11 bases between them. This CDR3 contains 12 residues. CDR1 and CDR2 (germline): SGHAT, FQNNGV.

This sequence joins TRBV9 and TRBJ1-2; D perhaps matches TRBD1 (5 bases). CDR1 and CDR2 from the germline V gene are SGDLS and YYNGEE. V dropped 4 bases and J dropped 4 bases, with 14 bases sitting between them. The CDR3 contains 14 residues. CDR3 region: CASSSEGLGYGYTF. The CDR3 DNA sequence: TGTGCCAGCAGCTCGGAGGGGCTTGGCTATGGCTACACCTTC.

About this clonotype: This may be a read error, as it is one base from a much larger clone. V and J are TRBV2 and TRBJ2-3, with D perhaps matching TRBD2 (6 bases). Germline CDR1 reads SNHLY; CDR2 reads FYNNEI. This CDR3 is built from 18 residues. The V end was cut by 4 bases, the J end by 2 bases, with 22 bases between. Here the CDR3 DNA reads TGTGCCAGCAGTGGAAGGGCGGGGACGCCTCCGGACACAGATACGCAGTATTTT. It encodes CASSGRAGTPPDTDTQYF.

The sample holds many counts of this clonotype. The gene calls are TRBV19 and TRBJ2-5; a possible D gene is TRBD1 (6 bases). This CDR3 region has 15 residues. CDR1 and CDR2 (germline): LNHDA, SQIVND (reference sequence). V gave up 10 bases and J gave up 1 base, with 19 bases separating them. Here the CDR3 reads CATLTPGHPQETQYF. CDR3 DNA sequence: TGTGCCACTCTAACCCCGGGACACCCCCAAGAGACCCAGTACTTC.

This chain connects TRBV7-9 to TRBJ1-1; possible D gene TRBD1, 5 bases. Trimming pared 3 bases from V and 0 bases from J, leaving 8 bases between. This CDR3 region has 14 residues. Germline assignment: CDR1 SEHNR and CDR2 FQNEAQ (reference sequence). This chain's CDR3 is CASSFAGMNTEAFF. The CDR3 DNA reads TGTGCCAGCAGCTTCGCAGGGATGAACACTGAAGCTTTCTTT.

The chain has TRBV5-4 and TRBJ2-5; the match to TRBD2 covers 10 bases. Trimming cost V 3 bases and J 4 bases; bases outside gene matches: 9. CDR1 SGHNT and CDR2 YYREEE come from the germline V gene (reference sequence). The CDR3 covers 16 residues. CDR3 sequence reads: CASSSEVAGGRETQYF. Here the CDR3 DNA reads TGTGCCAGCAGCTCCGAGGTAGCGGGAGGTCGAGAGACCCAGTACTTC.

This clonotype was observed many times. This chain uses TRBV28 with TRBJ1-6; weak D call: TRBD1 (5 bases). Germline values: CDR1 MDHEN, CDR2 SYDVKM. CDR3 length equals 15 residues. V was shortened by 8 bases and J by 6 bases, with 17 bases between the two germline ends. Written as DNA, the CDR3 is TGTGCCAGCGTCCGTAGGGGTGTGAGTAATTCACCCCTCCACTTT. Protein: CASVRRGVSNSPLHF.

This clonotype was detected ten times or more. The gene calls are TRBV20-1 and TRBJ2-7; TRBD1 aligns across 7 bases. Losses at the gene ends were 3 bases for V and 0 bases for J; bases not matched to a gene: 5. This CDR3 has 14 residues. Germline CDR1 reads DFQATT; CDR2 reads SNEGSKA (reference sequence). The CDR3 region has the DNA TGCAGTGCTAGGGGGACAGTGAGCTCCTACGAGCAGTACTTC. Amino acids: CSARGTVSSYEQYF.

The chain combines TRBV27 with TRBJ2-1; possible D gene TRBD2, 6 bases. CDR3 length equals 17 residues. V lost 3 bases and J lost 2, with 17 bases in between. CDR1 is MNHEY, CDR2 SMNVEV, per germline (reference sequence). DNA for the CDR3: TGTGCCAGCAGTTTTGGCTGGGGGGACCTTGCCTACAATGAGCAGTTCTTC. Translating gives CASSFGWGDLAYNEQFF.

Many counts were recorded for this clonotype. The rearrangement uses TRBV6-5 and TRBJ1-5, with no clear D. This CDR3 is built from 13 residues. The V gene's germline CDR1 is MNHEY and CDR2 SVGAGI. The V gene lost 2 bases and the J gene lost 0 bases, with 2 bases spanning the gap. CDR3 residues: CASSYNSNQPQHF. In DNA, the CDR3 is TGTGCCAGCAGTTACAATAGCAATCAGCCCCAGCATTTT.

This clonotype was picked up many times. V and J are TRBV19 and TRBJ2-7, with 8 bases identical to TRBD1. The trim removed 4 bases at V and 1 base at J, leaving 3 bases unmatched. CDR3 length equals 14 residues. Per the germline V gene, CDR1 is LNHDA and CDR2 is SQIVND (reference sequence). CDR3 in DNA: TGTGCCAGTAGTAAAGGGACAGGATCCTACGAGCAGTACTTC. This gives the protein CASSKGTGSYEQYF.

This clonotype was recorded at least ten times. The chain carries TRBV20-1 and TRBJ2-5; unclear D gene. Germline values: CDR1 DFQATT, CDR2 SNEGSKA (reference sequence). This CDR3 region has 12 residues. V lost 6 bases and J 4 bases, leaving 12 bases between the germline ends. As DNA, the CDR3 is TGCAGTGCCACCGACGGGCGAGAGACCCAGTACTTC. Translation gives CSATDGRETQYF.

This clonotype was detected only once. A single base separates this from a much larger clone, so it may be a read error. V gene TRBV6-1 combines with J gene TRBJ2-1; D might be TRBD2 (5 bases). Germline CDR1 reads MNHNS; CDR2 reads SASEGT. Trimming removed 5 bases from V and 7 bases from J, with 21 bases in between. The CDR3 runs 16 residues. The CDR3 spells CASSSIPSVGVNEQFF. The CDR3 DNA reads TGTGCCAGCAGTTCCATCCCCTCTGTCGGGGTAAATGAGCAGTTCTTC.

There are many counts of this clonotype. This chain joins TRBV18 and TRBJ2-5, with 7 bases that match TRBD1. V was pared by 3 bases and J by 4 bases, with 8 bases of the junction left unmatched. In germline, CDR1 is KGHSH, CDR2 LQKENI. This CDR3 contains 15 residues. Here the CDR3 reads CASSPTTAGGETQYF. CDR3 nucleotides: TGTGCCAGCTCACCGACGACGGCAGGGGGAGAGACCCAGTACTTC.